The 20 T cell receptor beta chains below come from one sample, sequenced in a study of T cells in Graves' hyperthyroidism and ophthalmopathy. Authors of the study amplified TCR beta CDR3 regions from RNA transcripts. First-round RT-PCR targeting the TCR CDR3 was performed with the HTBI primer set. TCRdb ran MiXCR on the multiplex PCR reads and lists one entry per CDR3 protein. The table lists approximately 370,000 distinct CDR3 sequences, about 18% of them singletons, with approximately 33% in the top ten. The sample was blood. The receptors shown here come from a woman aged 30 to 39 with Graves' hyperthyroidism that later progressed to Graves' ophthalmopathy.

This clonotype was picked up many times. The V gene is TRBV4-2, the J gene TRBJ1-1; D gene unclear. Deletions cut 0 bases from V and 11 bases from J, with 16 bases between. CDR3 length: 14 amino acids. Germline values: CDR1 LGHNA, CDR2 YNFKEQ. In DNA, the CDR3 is TGTGCCAGCAGCCAAGAGGTAGTGGGCGATGAGGCTTTCTTT. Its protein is CASSQEVVGDEAFF.

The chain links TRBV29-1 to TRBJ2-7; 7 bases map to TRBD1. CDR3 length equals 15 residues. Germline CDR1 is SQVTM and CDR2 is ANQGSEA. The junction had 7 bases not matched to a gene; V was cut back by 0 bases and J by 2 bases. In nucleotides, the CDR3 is TGCAGCGTTGAAGAGAACAGGGGTACGGCCTACGAGCAGTACTTC. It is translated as CSVEENRGTAYEQYF.

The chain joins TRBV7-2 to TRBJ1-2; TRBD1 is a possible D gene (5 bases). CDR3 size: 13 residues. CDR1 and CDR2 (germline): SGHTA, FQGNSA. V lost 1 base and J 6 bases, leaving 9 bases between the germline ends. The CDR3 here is CASSLDGRDGYTF. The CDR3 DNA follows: TGTGCCAGCAGCTTAGACGGCAGGGATGGCTACACCTTC.

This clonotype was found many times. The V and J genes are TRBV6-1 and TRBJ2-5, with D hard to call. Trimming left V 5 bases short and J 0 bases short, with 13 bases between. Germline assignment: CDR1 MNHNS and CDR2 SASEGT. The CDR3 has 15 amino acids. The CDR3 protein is CASSIWGPDQETQYF. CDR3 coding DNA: TGTGCCAGCAGTATCTGGGGTCCCGACCAAGAGACCCAGTACTTC.

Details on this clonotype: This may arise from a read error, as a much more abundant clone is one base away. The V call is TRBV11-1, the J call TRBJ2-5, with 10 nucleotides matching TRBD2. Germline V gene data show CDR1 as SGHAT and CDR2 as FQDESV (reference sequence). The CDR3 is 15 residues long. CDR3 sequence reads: CANSLDLASGGIRDF. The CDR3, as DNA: TGTGCCAACAGCTTAGATTTGGCTAGCGGGGGTATAAGGGACTTC. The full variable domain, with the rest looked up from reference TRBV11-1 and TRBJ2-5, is EAEVAQSPRYKITEKSQAVAFWCDPISGHATLYWYRQILGQGPELLVQFQDESVVDDSQLPKDRFSAERLKGVDSTLKIQPAELGDSAMYLCANSLDLASGGIRDFGPGTRLLVL.

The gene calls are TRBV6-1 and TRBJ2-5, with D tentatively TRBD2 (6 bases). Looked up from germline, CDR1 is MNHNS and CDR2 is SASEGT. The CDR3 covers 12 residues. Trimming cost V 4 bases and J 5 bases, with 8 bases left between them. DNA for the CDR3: TGTGCCAGCAGTGCTGGAGGGGAGACCCAGTACTTC. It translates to CASSAGGETQYF.

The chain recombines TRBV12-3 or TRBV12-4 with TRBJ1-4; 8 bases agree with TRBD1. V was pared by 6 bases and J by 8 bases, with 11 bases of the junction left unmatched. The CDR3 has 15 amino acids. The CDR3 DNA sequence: TGTGCCAGCAGCCCCGCGGACAGGGATGGCGAAAAACTGTTTTTT. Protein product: CASSPADRDGEKLFF.

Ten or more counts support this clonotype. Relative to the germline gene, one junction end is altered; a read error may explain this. The CDR3 loop reads CATSYGRGLYEQYF. Written as DNA, the CDR3 is TGTGCCACCAGTTATGGGCGGGGTCTCTACGAGCAGTACTTC. The J gene is TRBJ2-7, the V gene TRBV28; D is perhaps TRBD2 (6 bases). The CDR3 has 14 residues. Germline V gene lookup returns CDR1 MDHEN and CDR2 SYDVKM. Complete variable domain (other parts from reference TRBV28 and TRBJ2-7): DVKVTQSSRYLVKRTGEKVFLECVQDMDHENMFWYRQDPGLGLRLIYFSYDVKMKEKGDIPEGYSVSREKKERFSLILESASTNQTSMYLCATSYGRGLYEQYFGPGTRLTVT.

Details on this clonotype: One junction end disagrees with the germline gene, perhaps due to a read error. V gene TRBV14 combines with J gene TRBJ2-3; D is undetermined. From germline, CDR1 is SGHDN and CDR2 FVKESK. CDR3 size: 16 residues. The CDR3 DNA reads TGCGCCAGCAGCCTATCCTTTTCTGTACCGGGAGATACGCAGTATTTT. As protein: CASSLSFSVPGDTQYF.

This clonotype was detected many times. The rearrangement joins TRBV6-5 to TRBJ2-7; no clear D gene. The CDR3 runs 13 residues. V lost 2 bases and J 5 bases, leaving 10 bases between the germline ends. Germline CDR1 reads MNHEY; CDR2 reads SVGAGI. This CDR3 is CASSYRYSNEQYF. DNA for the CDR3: TGTGCCAGCAGTTACAGGTATAGCAACGAGCAGTACTTC.

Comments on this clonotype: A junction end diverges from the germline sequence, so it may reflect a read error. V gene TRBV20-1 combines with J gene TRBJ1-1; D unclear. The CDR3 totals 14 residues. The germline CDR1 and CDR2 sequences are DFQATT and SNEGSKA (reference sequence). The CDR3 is CSARDWRRNTEAFF. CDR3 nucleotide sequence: TGCAGTGCCAGAGATTGGAGGAGGAACACTGAAGCTTTCTTT.

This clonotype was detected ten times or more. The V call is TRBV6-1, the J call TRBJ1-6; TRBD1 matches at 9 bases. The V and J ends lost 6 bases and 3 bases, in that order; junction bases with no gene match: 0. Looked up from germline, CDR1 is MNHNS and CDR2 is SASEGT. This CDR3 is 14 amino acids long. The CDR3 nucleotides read TGTGCCAGCAGGGGACAGGGCTATAATTCACCCCTCCACTTT. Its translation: CASRGQGYNSPLHF.

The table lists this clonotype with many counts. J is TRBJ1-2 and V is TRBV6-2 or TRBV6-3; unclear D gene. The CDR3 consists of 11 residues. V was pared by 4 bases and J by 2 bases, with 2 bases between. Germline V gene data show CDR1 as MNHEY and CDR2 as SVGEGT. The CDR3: CASSFNYGYTF. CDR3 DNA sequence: TGTGCCAGCAGTTTCAACTATGGCTACACCTTC.

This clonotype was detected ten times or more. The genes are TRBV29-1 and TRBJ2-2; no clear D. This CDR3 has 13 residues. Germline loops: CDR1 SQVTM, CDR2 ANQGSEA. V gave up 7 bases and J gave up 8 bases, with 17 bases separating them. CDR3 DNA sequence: TGCAGCGCCCCACACCCCTTGGGTGGGGAGCTGTTTTTT. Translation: CSAPHPLGGELFF.

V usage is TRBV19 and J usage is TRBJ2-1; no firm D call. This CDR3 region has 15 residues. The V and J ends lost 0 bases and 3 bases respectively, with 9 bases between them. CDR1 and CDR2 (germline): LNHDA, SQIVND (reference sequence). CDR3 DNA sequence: TGTGCCAGTAGTATAGAGAACGGTATCTACAATGAGCAGTTCTTC. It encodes CASSIENGIYNEQFF.

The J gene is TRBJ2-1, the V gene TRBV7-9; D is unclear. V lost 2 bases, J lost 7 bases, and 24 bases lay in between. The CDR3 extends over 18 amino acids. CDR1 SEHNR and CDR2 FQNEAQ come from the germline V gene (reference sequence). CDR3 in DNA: TGTGCCAGCAGCTTAAAGAACTTCCACCAAGCCCGTGGGAATGAGCAGTTCTTC. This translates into CASSLKNFHQARGNEQFF. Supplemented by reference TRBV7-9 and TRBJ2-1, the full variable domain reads DTGVSQNPRHKITKRGQNVTFRCDPISEHNRLYWYRQTLGQGPEFLTYFQNEAQLEKSRLLSDRFSAERPKGSFSTLEIQRTEQGDSAMYLCASSLKNFHQARGNEQFFGPGTRLTVL.

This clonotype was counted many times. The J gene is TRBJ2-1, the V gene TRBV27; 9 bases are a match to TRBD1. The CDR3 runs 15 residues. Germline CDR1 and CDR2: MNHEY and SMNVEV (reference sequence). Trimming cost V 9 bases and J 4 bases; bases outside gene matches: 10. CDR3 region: CARPFGTGKYNEQFF. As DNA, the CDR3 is TGTGCCAGACCTTTCGGGACAGGGAAATACAATGAGCAGTTCTTC.

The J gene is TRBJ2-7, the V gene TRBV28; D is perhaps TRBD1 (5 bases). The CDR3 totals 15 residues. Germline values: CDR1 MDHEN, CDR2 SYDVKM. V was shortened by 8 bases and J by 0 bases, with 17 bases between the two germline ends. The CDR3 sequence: CASRVYRSSSYEQYF. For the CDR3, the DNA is TGTGCCAGCCGCGTATACAGGTCAAGCTCCTACGAGCAGTACTTC.

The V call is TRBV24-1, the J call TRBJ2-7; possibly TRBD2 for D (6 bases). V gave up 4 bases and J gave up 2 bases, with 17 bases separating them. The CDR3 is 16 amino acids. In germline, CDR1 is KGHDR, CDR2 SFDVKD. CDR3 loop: CATSDRDSGPTYEQYV. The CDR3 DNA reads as TGTGCCACCAGTGACCGGGACTCGGGACCAACCTACGAGCAGTACGTC.

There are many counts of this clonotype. This CDR3 reads CASSLKVPDRVMGYTF. The CDR3 DNA follows: TGTGCCAGCAGTTTAAAAGTCCCGGACAGGGTTATGGGCTACACCTTC. The J gene is TRBJ1-2, the V gene TRBV28; TRBD1 matches 8 bases. V gave up 2 bases and J gave up 8 bases; unmatched junction bases: 13. The germline CDR1 and CDR2 sequences are MDHEN and SYDVKM. The length of the CDR3 is 16 residues.